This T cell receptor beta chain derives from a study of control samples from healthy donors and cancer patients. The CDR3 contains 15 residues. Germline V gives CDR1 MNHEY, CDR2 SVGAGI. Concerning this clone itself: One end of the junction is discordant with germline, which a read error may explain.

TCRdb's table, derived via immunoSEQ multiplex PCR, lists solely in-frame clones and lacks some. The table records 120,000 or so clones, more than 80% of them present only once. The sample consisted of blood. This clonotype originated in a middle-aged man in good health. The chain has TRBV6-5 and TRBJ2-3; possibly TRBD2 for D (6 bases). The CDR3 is CASRYSAGGADTQYF. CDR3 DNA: TGTGCCAGCAGGTACTCGGCCGGGGGTGCAGATACGCAGTATTTT.